The subject of this entry is one TCR beta chain. This CDR3 is built from 15 residues. V was cut by 0 bases and J by 3 bases, with 11 bases left in between. The germline V gene has CDR1 MGHRA and CDR2 YSYEKL. Via MiXCR, TCRdb re-called the RT-PCR reads, giving one row per CDR3 protein. The sample contains about 700,000 distinct CDR3 sequences, approximately 14% of which appear only once. The clonotype originates from a female donor in good health, serving as a healthy control. V is TRBV4-1 and J is TRBJ1-2; D remains ambiguous. Sequencing input: memory CD4+ T cells from blood. The CDR3 spells CASSQEYSTYYGYTF. CDR3 nucleotide sequence: TGCGCCAGCAGCCAAGAGTACAGCACATACTATGGCTACACCTTC.